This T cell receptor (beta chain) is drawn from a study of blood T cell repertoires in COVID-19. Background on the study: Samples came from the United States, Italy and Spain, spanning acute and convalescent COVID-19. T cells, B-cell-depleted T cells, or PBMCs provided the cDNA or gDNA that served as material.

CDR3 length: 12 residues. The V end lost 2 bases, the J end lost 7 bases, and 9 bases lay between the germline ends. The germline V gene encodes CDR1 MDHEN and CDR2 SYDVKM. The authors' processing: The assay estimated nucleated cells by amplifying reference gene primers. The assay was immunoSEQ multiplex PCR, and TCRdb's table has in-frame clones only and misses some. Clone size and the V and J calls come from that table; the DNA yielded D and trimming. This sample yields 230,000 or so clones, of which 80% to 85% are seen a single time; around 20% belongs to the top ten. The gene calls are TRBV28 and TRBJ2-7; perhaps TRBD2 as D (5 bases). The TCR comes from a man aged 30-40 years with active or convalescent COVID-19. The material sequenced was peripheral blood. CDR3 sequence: CASSLRGKEQYF. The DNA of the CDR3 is TGTGCCAGCAGTTTACGGGGAAAAGAGCAGTACTTC.